The 14 T cell receptor beta chains below come from one sample, sequenced in a study of blood T cell repertoires in COVID-19. Using immunoSEQ multiplex PCR, the repertoire was profiled, and TCRdb retains in-frame clones only, with some absent. The sample carries 85,000 to 130,000 clones, 75% to 90% recorded once. The sequenced sample was peripheral blood. The receptors stem from a man aged 50 to 59 with acute or convalescent COVID-19.

V is TRBV30 and J is TRBJ2-7; 7 positions agree with TRBD2. CDR3 length: 18 residues. The V gene end was trimmed by 0 bases and the J gene end by 1 base; junction bases not matched to a gene: 15. Germline CDR1 and CDR2: GTSNPN and SVGIG (reference sequence). CDR3 residues: CAWSVSSGLGPSSYEQYF. In nucleotides, the CDR3 is TGTGCCTGGAGTGTATCTAGCGGTTTGGGCCCTTCTTCCTACGAGCAGTACTTC. Drawing the rest from reference TRBV30 and TRBJ2-7, the complete variable domain is SQTIHQWPATLVQPVGSPLSLECTVEGTSNPNLYWYRQAAGRGLQLLFYSVGIGQISSEVPQNLSASRPQDRQFILSSKKLLLSDSGFYLCAWSVSSGLGPSSYEQYFGPGTRLTVT.

The chain combines TRBV2 with TRBJ2-7, with 10 bases that match TRBD2. The CDR3 is 15 residues long. Germline CDR1 SNHLY, CDR2 FYNNEI. The V segment lost 6 bases and the J segment 4 bases; nucleotides outside the gene matches: 9. Here the CDR3 reads CASSVIASGGYEQYF. The CDR3, as DNA: TGTGCCAGCAGCGTCATAGCTAGCGGGGGATACGAGCAGTACTTC.

The rearrangement uses TRBV15 and TRBJ2-1; 7 bases agree with TRBD2. Germline V gene data show CDR1 as LNHNV and CDR2 as YYDKDF (reference sequence). V gave up 8 bases and J gave up 0 bases; unmatched junction bases: 10. The CDR3 spans 16 residues. The CDR3 loop reads CATGPTGTNSYNEQFF. DNA for the CDR3: TGTGCCACCGGTCCTACCGGGACTAACTCCTACAATGAGCAGTTCTTC.

The J gene is TRBJ2-1, the V gene TRBV4-1; TRBD2 matches at 10 bases. The germline V gene has CDR1 MGHRA and CDR2 YSYEKL. V shed 5 bases and J 6 bases; nucleotides not matched to a gene: 7. This CDR3 comprises 15 residues. The CDR3 region is CASSSTSGVANEQFF. The CDR3 coding sequence is TGCGCCAGCAGCTCAACTAGCGGGGTGGCCAATGAGCAGTTCTTC.

V usage is TRBV3-1 (or the pseudogene TRBV3-2) and J usage is TRBJ2-2; tentative D call: TRBD2 (6 bases). In germline, CDR1 is LGHDT, CDR2 YNNKEL (reference sequence). V lost 3 bases and J 5 bases, leaving 7 bases between the germline ends. This CDR3 region has 13 residues. The CDR3 spells CASSHGGTGELFF. CDR3 coding DNA: TGTGCCAGCAGCCATGGGGGGACCGGGGAGCTGTTTTTT.

The gene calls are TRBV5-5 and TRBJ1-1; D possibly corresponds to TRBD1 (5 bases). CDR3 size: 15 residues. V was cut by 1 base and J by 1 base, with 11 bases left in between. Germline-derived CDR1 and CDR2 are SGHKS and YYEKEE (reference sequence). CDR3 residues: CASSLRRGGNTEAFF. The DNA of the CDR3 is TGTGCCAGCAGCTTGAGAAGGGGTGGGAACACTGAAGCTTTCTTT.

The genes are TRBV5-1 and TRBJ1-5; a weak D match, TRBD1 (6 bases). Germline V gives CDR1 SGHRS, CDR2 YFSETQ. This CDR3 is built from 16 residues. Trimming pared 3 bases from V and 0 bases from J, leaving 13 bases between. The CDR3 DNA sequence: TGCGCCAGCAGCTCACCCGGGACATATAGCAATCAGCCCCAGCATTTT. This sequence encodes CASSSPGTYSNQPQHF.

The chain carries TRBV29-1 and TRBJ1-2, with no clear D. Trimming pared 4 bases from V and 5 bases from J, leaving 8 bases between. The CDR3 has 11 residues. Germline V gives CDR1 SQVTM, CDR2 ANQGSEA. The CDR3 DNA reads TGCAGCGTTGCGGCGGGATATGGCTACACCTTC. Protein sequence: CSVAAGYGYTF.

This chain connects TRBV6-5 to TRBJ2-1; possible D gene TRBD2, 6 bases. The CDR3 loop spans 16 amino acids. Germline V gene lookup returns CDR1 MNHEY and CDR2 SVGAGI. The V and J ends lost 4 bases and 2 bases respectively, with 15 bases between them. The CDR3, as DNA: TGTGCCAGCAGTTCCTTAGCGGAGCGAACCTACAATGAGCAGTTCTTC. Its protein is CASSSLAERTYNEQFF.

This chain joins TRBV29-1 and TRBJ1-2; 7 nucleotides line up with TRBD1. V shed 5 bases and J 1 base; nucleotides not matched to a gene: 7. The CDR3 extends over 14 amino acids. Germline V gene data show CDR1 as SQVTM and CDR2 as ANQGSEA. CDR3 bases: TGCAGCGTTACCACCCGGGACAGTAACTATGGCTACACCTTC. It specifies CSVTTRDSNYGYTF.

This rearrangement joins TRBV28 to TRBJ2-7, with TRBD2 identical over 9 bases. Germline values: CDR1 MDHEN, CDR2 SYDVKM. The CDR3 has 14 residues. Unmatched junction bases numbered 2, after V lost 5 bases and J lost 0 bases. CDR3 residues: CASSPTSGSYEQYF. The CDR3 DNA sequence: TGTGCCAGCAGTCCGACTAGCGGCTCCTACGAGCAGTACTTC.

The chain combines TRBV9 with TRBJ2-1; possible D gene TRBD1, 6 bases. CDR1 SGDLS and CDR2 YYNGEE come from the germline V gene. This CDR3 has 14 residues. Trimming pared 4 bases from V and 5 bases from J, leaving 13 bases between. The DNA for the CDR3 is TGTGCCAGCAGCCCCCGGACAGTAAACAATGAGCAGTTCTTC. This gives the protein CASSPRTVNNEQFF.

This chain joins TRBV5-1 and TRBJ2-1, with 9 bases that match TRBD2. Germline V gene data show CDR1 as SGHRS and CDR2 as YFSETQ. The CDR3 has 15 residues. V lost 2 bases, J lost 2 bases, and 2 bases stayed unmatched. The DNA for the CDR3 is TGCGCCAGCAGCTTTAGCGGGAGCCCCTACAATGAGCAGTTCTTC. This codes for CASSFSGSPYNEQFF.

The genes are TRBV19 and TRBJ1-1, with D unresolved. From germline, CDR1 is LNHDA and CDR2 SQIVND (reference sequence). This CDR3 is 14 amino acids long. V lost 1 base to trimming and J lost 4 bases, with 10 bases between them. The CDR3 loop is CASSIGGVRTEAFF. The CDR3 nucleotides are TGTGCCAGTAGTATAGGTGGAGTCCGCACTGAAGCTTTCTTT.